Listed below are T cell receptor beta chains from one sample, sequenced in a study of OX40 agonist ivuxolimab in advanced cancers. The protocol was immunoSEQ multiplex PCR, while the TCRdb copy is restricted to in-frame clones and leaves out a portion. The top ten clones hold around 0.26% of a sample with about 110,000 clones, approximately 89% of them seen once. Sequenced here: CD4+ or CD8+ T cells sorted from blood, sampled in a trial of the OX40 agonist ivuxolimab. These receptors came from an adult with an advanced solid tumor such as melanoma, head and neck, liver or kidney cancer. Each CDR3 is given with its conserved first and last residue. A D gene is named only where the DNA matches it firmly. Clone size is not always given. Where it is, it says once, few, many or a class for expanded clones.

NA	NA	TRBV6-4	TRBJ2-3	CASSRTLGGDTDTQYF	TGTGCCAGCAGCCGTACCTTGGGGGGAGACACAGATACGCAGTATTTT
NA	NA	TRBV5-8	TRBJ1-4	CASSLGLGAGNEKLFF	TGTGCCAGCAGCTTGGGTCTTGGGGCAGGGAATGAAAAACTGTTTTTT
NA	NA	TRBV5-1	TRBJ1-5	CASSLTPDSSNQPQHF	TGCGCCAGCAGCTTGACCCCCGACAGTAGCAATCAGCCCCAGCATTTT
NA	NA	TRBV29-1	TRBJ1-2	CSVWTAAANYGYTF	TGCAGCGTTTGGACCGCCGCGGCTAACTATGGCTACACCTTC
NA	TRBD1	TRBV28	TRBJ1-5	CASSSRDRETSQPQHF	TGTGCCAGCAGTTCTCGGGACAGAGAAACATCTCAGCCCCAGCATTTT
NA	NA	TRBV19	TRBJ1-3	CASSLTPGSGNTIYF	TGTGCCAGTAGTCTGACGCCCGGCTCTGGAAACACCATATATTTT
NA	NA	TRBV18	TRBJ2-7	CASSPPSDSYEQYF	TGTGCCAGCTCACCCCCTAGCGACTCCTACGAGCAGTACTTC
NA	NA	TRBV6-5	TRBJ1-2	CASSYSGGQSGYTF	TGTGCCAGCAGTTACTCCGGGGGGCAATCGGGCTACACCTTC
few	TRBD2	TRBV7-9	TRBJ2-7	CASSIGLAGDLSYEQYF	TGTGCCAGCAGCATTGGACTAGCGGGGGACCTCTCCTACGAGCAGTACTTC
NA	TRBD2	TRBV7-3	TRBJ2-7	CASSLTGAGARYEQYF	TGTGCCAGCAGCTTAACGGGAGCGGGAGCACGGTACGAGCAGTACTTC
once	TRBD1	TRBV6-6	TRBJ2-5	CASSPNRGRAETQYF	TGTGCCAGCAGCCCTAACAGGGGCCGGGCAGAGACCCAGTACTTC
NA	TRBD2	TRBV19	TRBJ2-1	CASSPGLAGGKSSYNEQFF	TGTGCCAGTAGTCCAGGACTAGCGGGAGGTAAAAGCTCCTACAATGAGCAGTTCTTC
NA	NA	TRBV11-2	TRBJ2-7	CASSINRDISYEQYF	TGTGCCAGCTCTATAAACCGGGACATTAGCTACGAGCAGTACTTC
NA	TRBD1	TRBV5-4	TRBJ2-7	CASSLGRQGTAYEQYF	TGTGCCAGCAGCTTGGGGCGACAGGGGACTGCCTACGAGCAGTACTTC
NA	NA	TRBV9	TRBJ1-1	CASSVGGLMSTEAFF	TGTGCCAGCAGCGTTGGGGGATTGATGAGCACTGAAGCTTTCTTT
once	NA	TRBV7-3	TRBJ1-1	CASSSQPATEAFF	TGTGCCAGCAGCTCACAGCCGGCCACTGAAGCTTTCTTT
NA	TRBD1	TRBV7-2	TRBJ1-2	CASSPGQGPISPGYTF	TGTGCCAGCAGCCCAGGACAGGGCCCAATAAGTCCTGGCTACACCTTC
few	TRBD1	TRBV7-9	TRBJ2-5	CASSFDRVETQYF	TGTGCCAGCAGCTTTGACAGGGTAGAGACCCAGTACTTC
NA	NA	TRBV7-2	TRBJ1-2	CASSLDDLLNYGYTF	TGTGCCAGCAGCTTAGACGACCTCCTTAACTATGGCTACACCTTC
NA	NA	TRBV11-2	TRBJ2-7	CASSPRQAEQYF	TGTGCCAGCAGCCCCCGACAGGCTGAGCAGTACTTC